This is a list of T cell receptor beta chains from one sample in a study of cytomegalovirus exposure and HLA in healthy donors. The method was immunoSEQ multiplex PCR; TCRdb's version includes in-frame clones alone and lacks a portion of them. The table shows roughly 180,000 clones, with roughly 84% occurring only once. Sample: PBMCs. The receptors originated from a boy between 2 and 10 years old in good health and CMV-seronegative. The CDR3 runs from the conserved cysteine through the conserved F or W. Each record gives: D gene, V gene, clone size, J gene, CDR3 protein, CDR3 DNA. D genes are given only for firm matches. Size is stated for part of the rows, as once, few or many counts, or as a class when the clone is expanded.

D gene: -
V gene: TRBV4-1
clone size: once
J gene: TRBJ2-1
CDR3 protein: CASSQAFPGLHVWSQFF
CDR3 DNA: TGCGCCAGCAGCCAAGCCTTCCCAGGACTCCACGTGTGGTCTCAGTTCTTC

D gene: TRBD1
V gene: TRBV30
clone size: -
J gene: TRBJ2-1
CDR3 protein: CAWSAGGYNEQFF
CDR3 DNA: TGTGCCTGGAGCGCAGGGGGATACAATGAGCAGTTCTTC

D gene: -
V gene: TRBV6-5
clone size: -
J gene: TRBJ2-6
CDR3 protein: CASSYLGGSGANVLTF
CDR3 DNA: TGTGCCAGCAGTTACCTTGGCGGCTCTGGGGCCAACGTCCTGACTTTC

D gene: -
V gene: TRBV30
clone size: -
J gene: TRBJ1-4
CDR3 protein: CAWSGDRDYNWEKLFF
CDR3 DNA: TGTGCCTGGAGTGGGGATCGGGACTATAACTGGGAAAAACTGTTTTTT

D gene: -
V gene: TRBV28
clone size: -
J gene: TRBJ2-1
CDR3 protein: CASSTRGSSYNEQFF
CDR3 DNA: TGTGCCAGCAGTACTCGCGGAAGCTCCTACAATGAGCAGTTCTTC

D gene: -
V gene: TRBV10-3
clone size: -
J gene: TRBJ1-1
CDR3 protein: CAISDPGKKMNTEAFF
CDR3 DNA: TGTGCCATCAGTGACCCAGGGAAGAAAATGAACACTGAAGCTTTCTTT

D gene: TRBD2
V gene: TRBV28
clone size: -
J gene: TRBJ2-5
CDR3 protein: CASQRGRQETQYF
CDR3 DNA: TGTGCCAGCCAGCGGGGTAGACAAGAGACCCAGTACTTC

D gene: TRBD1
V gene: TRBV5-8
clone size: -
J gene: TRBJ1-2
CDR3 protein: CASSRVRGSRSYGYTF
CDR3 DNA: TGTGCCAGCAGTCGAGTCAGGGGGAGTCGGAGCTATGGCTACACCTTC

D gene: TRBD2
V gene: TRBV2
clone size: -
J gene: TRBJ2-1
CDR3 protein: CASSVTRGGYNEQFF
CDR3 DNA: TGTGCCAGCAGCGTGACGCGGGGGGGCTACAATGAGCAGTTCTTC

D gene: -
V gene: TRBV10-3
clone size: -
J gene: TRBJ1-2
CDR3 protein: CAISDEGGSYGYTF
CDR3 DNA: TGTGCCATCAGTGACGAGGGGGGGAGCTATGGCTACACCTTC

D gene: -
V gene: TRBV7-2
clone size: -
J gene: TRBJ1-3
CDR3 protein: CASSPTGGTGNTIYF
CDR3 DNA: TGTGCCAGCAGCCCGACGGGAGGGACTGGAAACACCATATATTTT

D gene: -
V gene: TRBV5-6
clone size: -
J gene: TRBJ2-2
CDR3 protein: CASSLSGGELFF
CDR3 DNA: TGTGCCAGCAGCCTCTCGGGTGGGGAGCTGTTTTTT

D gene: -
V gene: TRBV5-6
clone size: -
J gene: TRBJ2-6
CDR3 protein: CASSLEYSGANGLTF
CDR3 DNA: TGTGCCAGCAGCTTGGAGTACTCTGGGGCCAACGGCCTGACTTTC

D gene: TRBD1
V gene: TRBV30
clone size: -
J gene: TRBJ1-1
CDR3 protein: CAWSREDRGHTEAFF
CDR3 DNA: TGTGCCTGGAGCCGAGAGGACAGGGGGCACACTGAAGCTTTCTTT

D gene: TRBD1
V gene: TRBV2
clone size: -
J gene: TRBJ2-5
CDR3 protein: CASRGTGGEETQYF
CDR3 DNA: TGTGCCAGCAGAGGGACAGGGGGCGAGGAGACCCAGTACTTC

D gene: -
V gene: TRBV19
clone size: -
J gene: TRBJ2-7
CDR3 protein: CASSTSTSSYEQYF
CDR3 DNA: TGTGCCAGTAGTACTAGCACGAGCTCCTACGAGCAGTACTTC

D gene: TRBD1
V gene: TRBV5-6
clone size: few
J gene: TRBJ1-1
CDR3 protein: CASSLDRGDLGSEAFF
CDR3 DNA: TGTGCCAGCAGCTTGGACAGGGGCGATCTAGGCTCTGAAGCTTTCTTT

D gene: TRBD2
V gene: TRBV7-2
clone size: -
J gene: TRBJ2-5
CDR3 protein: CASSLAASGGAETQYF
CDR3 DNA: TGTGCCAGCAGCTTAGCGGCTAGCGGGGGAGCAGAGACCCAGTACTTC

D gene: -
V gene: TRBV29-1
clone size: few
J gene: TRBJ2-3
CDR3 protein: CSASLDTQYF
CDR3 DNA: TGCAGCGCTAGTCTAGATACGCAGTATTTT

D gene: TRBD2
V gene: TRBV29-1
clone size: -
J gene: TRBJ2-1
CDR3 protein: CSVARLAGVNEQFF
CDR3 DNA: TGCAGCGTCGCTAGACTAGCGGGGGTGAATGAGCAGTTCTTC

D gene: TRBD1
V gene: TRBV6-5
clone size: -
J gene: TRBJ1-6
CDR3 protein: CASSLTGSSPLHF
CDR3 DNA: TGTGCCAGCAGTTTGACAGGGTCTTCACCCCTCCACTTT

D gene: -
V gene: TRBV27
clone size: -
J gene: TRBJ1-2
CDR3 protein: CASRTSTRYGYTF
CDR3 DNA: TGTGCCAGCAGAACCTCGACACGCTATGGCTACACCTTC

D gene: -
V gene: TRBV7-8
clone size: -
J gene: TRBJ2-1
CDR3 protein: CASSRGGSYNEQFF
CDR3 DNA: TGTGCCAGCAGCAGGGGGGGGAGTTACAATGAGCAGTTCTTC

D gene: -
V gene: TRBV2
clone size: -
J gene: TRBJ2-1
CDR3 protein: CASSEWGAGNPYNEQFF
CDR3 DNA: TGTGCCAGCAGTGAATGGGGTGCGGGAAACCCCTACAATGAGCAGTTCTTC

D gene: -
V gene: TRBV30
clone size: -
J gene: TRBJ1-2
CDR3 protein: CAWSFPPSAGYDYGYTF
CDR3 DNA: TGTGCCTGGAGTTTCCCCCCCTCGGCAGGGTATGACTATGGCTACACCTTC

D gene: -
V gene: TRBV6-5
clone size: -
J gene: TRBJ2-1
CDR3 protein: CASSYRSSHEQFF
CDR3 DNA: TGTGCCAGCAGTTACCGTTCTAGTCATGAGCAGTTCTTC

D gene: -
V gene: TRBV5-1
clone size: -
J gene: TRBJ1-1
CDR3 protein: CASSEGTVAFF
CDR3 DNA: TGCGCCAGCTCGGAGGGGACGGTCGCTTTCTTT

D gene: -
V gene: TRBV15
clone size: -
J gene: TRBJ1-2
CDR3 protein: CATSTRARGDYGYTF
CDR3 DNA: TGTGCCACCAGCACTCGGGCCAGGGGCGACTATGGCTACACCTTC

D gene: -
V gene: TRBV19
clone size: few
J gene: TRBJ2-6
CDR3 protein: CASSMGFSSGANVLTF
CDR3 DNA: TGTGCCAGTAGTATGGGCTTCAGCTCTGGGGCCAACGTCCTGACTTTC

D gene: -
V gene: TRBV29-1
clone size: -
J gene: TRBJ2-7
CDR3 protein: CSVEPDWGTKYF
CDR3 DNA: TGCAGCGTTGAACCGGACTGGGGAACGAAGTACTTC

D gene: -
V gene: TRBV5-1
clone size: -
J gene: TRBJ2-2
CDR3 protein: CASSLWPQGSGTGELFF
CDR3 DNA: TGCGCCAGCAGCTTGTGGCCCCAGGGGTCGGGTACCGGGGAGCTGTTTTTT

D gene: TRBD2
V gene: TRBV7-6
clone size: -
J gene: TRBJ2-3
CDR3 protein: CASSLGSGSFSTDTQYF
CDR3 DNA: TGTGCCAGCAGCTTGGGTAGCGGGAGTTTTTCGACAGATACGCAGTATTTT

D gene: -
V gene: TRBV11-1
clone size: -
J gene: TRBJ2-5
CDR3 protein: CASSLVLEETQYF
CDR3 DNA: TGTGCCAGCAGCTTGGTCCTGGAGGAGACCCAGTACTTC

D gene: TRBD2
V gene: TRBV5-6
clone size: -
J gene: TRBJ2-6
CDR3 protein: CASSLSGNSGANVLTF
CDR3 DNA: TGTGCCAGCAGCCTTAGCGGGAACTCTGGGGCCAACGTCCTGACTTTC

D gene: TRBD1
V gene: TRBV4-2
clone size: -
J gene: TRBJ1-4
CDR3 protein: CASSQGTGIDEKLFF
CDR3 DNA: TGTGCCAGCAGCCAGGGGACAGGGATTGATGAAAAACTGTTTTTT

D gene: -
V gene: TRBV7-9
clone size: -
J gene: TRBJ2-2
CDR3 protein: CASSLPGEFAGELFF
CDR3 DNA: TGTGCCAGCAGCCTACCTGGGGAGTTTGCCGGGGAGCTGTTTTTT

D gene: -
V gene: TRBV5-5
clone size: -
J gene: TRBJ1-2
CDR3 protein: CASSPAGTNYGYTF
CDR3 DNA: TGTGCCAGCTCGCCCGCGGGGACTAACTATGGCTACACCTTC

D gene: -
V gene: TRBV5-5
clone size: -
J gene: TRBJ1-3
CDR3 protein: CASSLVEGGTGNTIYF
CDR3 DNA: TGTGCCAGCAGCCTGGTAGAGGGAGGGACTGGAAACACCATATATTTT

D gene: TRBD2
V gene: TRBV4-2
clone size: -
J gene: TRBJ2-1
CDR3 protein: CASSRGLAGYNEQFF
CDR3 DNA: TGTGCCAGCAGCCGCGGACTAGCGGGGTACAATGAGCAGTTCTTC

D gene: TRBD1
V gene: TRBV27
clone size: -
J gene: TRBJ1-2
CDR3 protein: CASSLGSGQGLSGGYTF
CDR3 DNA: TGTGCCAGCAGTTTAGGTTCGGGACAGGGACTTTCTGGTGGCTACACCTTC

D gene: -
V gene: TRBV5-4
clone size: -
J gene: TRBJ2-7
CDR3 protein: CASSLSGSGSYEQYF
CDR3 DNA: TGTGCCAGCAGCTTGTCCGGGAGTGGCTCCTACGAGCAGTACTTC

D gene: TRBD2
V gene: TRBV5-1
clone size: -
J gene: TRBJ2-3
CDR3 protein: CASSLDQLAGVQNTQYF
CDR3 DNA: TGCGCCAGCAGCTTAGATCAACTAGCGGGAGTGCAAAATACGCAGTATTTT

D gene: TRBD1
V gene: TRBV5-1
clone size: -
J gene: TRBJ1-1
CDR3 protein: CASSSQGRNTEAFF
CDR3 DNA: TGCGCCAGCAGCTCACAGGGGCGGAACACTGAAGCTTTCTTT

D gene: -
V gene: TRBV7-6
clone size: -
J gene: TRBJ1-1
CDR3 protein: CASSLALGGNTEAFF
CDR3 DNA: TGTGCCAGCAGCTTAGCGCTGGGGGGGAACACTGAAGCTTTCTTT

D gene: -
V gene: TRBV6-5
clone size: -
J gene: TRBJ1-2
CDR3 protein: CASSSGSYGYTF
CDR3 DNA: TGTGCCAGCAGTAGCGGGAGCTATGGCTACACCTTC

D gene: TRBD2
V gene: TRBV4-3
clone size: -
J gene: TRBJ2-3
CDR3 protein: CASSQQGLAGGSDTQYF
CDR3 DNA: TGCGCCAGCAGCCAACAGGGACTAGCGGGAGGTAGTGATACGCAGTATTTT

D gene: TRBD1
V gene: TRBV6-1
clone size: -
J gene: TRBJ2-7
CDR3 protein: CASSAGTGRNEQYF
CDR3 DNA: TGTGCCAGCAGCGCGGGGACAGGGCGTAACGAGCAGTACTTC

D gene: TRBD2
V gene: TRBV10-3
clone size: -
J gene: TRBJ2-7
CDR3 protein: CAISALSGTSLTEQYF
CDR3 DNA: TGTGCCATCAGTGCCCTTAGCGGGACCTCTCTTACGGAGCAGTACTTC

D gene: -
V gene: TRBV2
clone size: -
J gene: TRBJ2-7
CDR3 protein: CASGFLLAQSSYEQYF
CDR3 DNA: TGTGCCAGCGGGTTTCTTTTAGCGCAAAGCTCCTACGAGCAGTACTTC

D gene: -
V gene: TRBV5-1
clone size: once
J gene: TRBJ2-3
CDR3 protein: CASKEGSTDTQYF
CDR3 DNA: TGCGCCAGCAAGGAGGGGAGCACAGATACGCAGTATTTT

D gene: TRBD2
V gene: TRBV5-1
clone size: -
J gene: TRBJ2-5
CDR3 protein: CASSLVAGVQTQYF
CDR3 DNA: TGCGCCAGCAGCTTGGTTGCGGGAGTTCAGACCCAGTACTTC

D gene: TRBD1
V gene: TRBV6-5
clone size: -
J gene: TRBJ1-1
CDR3 protein: CASSRTGGNTEAFF
CDR3 DNA: TGTGCCAGCAGCCGAACAGGGGGAAACACTGAAGCTTTCTTT

D gene: -
V gene: TRBV5-1
clone size: once
J gene: TRBJ2-2
CDR3 protein: CASSAATANTGELFF
CDR3 DNA: TGCGCCAGCAGCGCCGCGACAGCTAACACCGGGGAGCTGTTTTTT